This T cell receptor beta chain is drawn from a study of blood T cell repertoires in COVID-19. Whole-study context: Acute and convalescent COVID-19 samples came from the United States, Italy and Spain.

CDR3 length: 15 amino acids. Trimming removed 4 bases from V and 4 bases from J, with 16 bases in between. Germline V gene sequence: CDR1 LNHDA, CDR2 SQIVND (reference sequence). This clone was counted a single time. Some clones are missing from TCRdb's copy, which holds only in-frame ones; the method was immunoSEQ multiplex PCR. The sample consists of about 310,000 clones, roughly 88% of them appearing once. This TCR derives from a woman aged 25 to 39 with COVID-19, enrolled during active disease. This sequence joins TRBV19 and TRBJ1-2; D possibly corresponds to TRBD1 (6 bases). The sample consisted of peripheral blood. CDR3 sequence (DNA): TGTGCCAGTAGTACCCCGACAGGAGTCCCCTATGGCTACACCTTC. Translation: CASSTPTGVPYGYTF.